The clone carrying this T cell receptor beta chain was observed at least ten times. Amplification targeted TCR beta CDR3 regions from RNA transcripts. The HTBI set primed first-round TCR CDR3 RT-PCR. In TCRdb, the multiplex PCR reads were re-called with MiXCR into one record per CDR3 protein. The sample lists about 180,000 distinct CDR3 sequences; around 15% were seen once. The germline V gene encodes CDR1 MNHNS and CDR2 SASEGT. Trimming pared 10 bases from V and 7 bases from J, leaving 13 bases between. CDR3 length: 11 amino acids. Patients aged 18 to 65 had newly diagnosed hyperthyroidism that had lasted under 2 months. It was uncontrolled infection, other autoimmune disease, pregnancy or lactation that excluded patients. These data belong to a study of T cells in Graves' hyperthyroidism and ophthalmopathy.

The sample comprised blood. V usage is TRBV6-1 and J usage is TRBJ1-1; D is ambiguous. The receptor comes from a woman between 45 and 65 years old with Graves' hyperthyroidism. Here the CDR3 DNA reads TGTGCCACCATGTGGGGATATGAAGCTTTCTTT. Translation gives CATMWGYEAFF.